The next 8 T cell receptor beta chains were all read from a single sample in a study of T cell responses to AZD1222 COVID-19 vaccine. The protocol was immunoSEQ multiplex PCR, while the TCRdb copy is restricted to in-frame clones and leaves out a portion. The sample has 170,000 or so clones, 93% seen once. Sequencing used peripheral blood, obtained on day 0 of AZD1222 vaccination. The source of these receptors is an adult in good health.

The chain joins TRBV11-2 to TRBJ2-1; 12 bases match TRBD2. CDR1 is SGHAT and CDR2 is FQNNGV in the germline V gene. This CDR3 has 19 residues. The junction had 11 bases not matched to a gene; V was cut back by 5 bases and J by 0 bases. For the CDR3, the DNA is TGTGCCAGCAGCCCTAGCGGGGGGGTTTCTTCGAGCTCCTACAATGAGCAGTTCTTC. Its protein product is CASSPSGGVSSSSYNEQFF.

The chain recombines TRBV7-2 with TRBJ2-7, with 9 bases matching TRBD1. Germline V CDR1 and CDR2: SGHTA, FQGNSA. CDR3 length: 15 residues. With V trimmed by 4 bases and J by 2 bases, 6 bases remained unmatched. This chain's CDR3 is CASSWPGTGTYEQYF. For the CDR3, the DNA is TGTGCCAGCAGCTGGCCCGGGACAGGGACCTACGAGCAGTACTTC.

Note on this clone: A read error may explain this, as a much larger clone is one base away. The CDR3 reads CASSLHLNTEAFF. The CDR3 DNA reads as TGTGCCAGCAGCTTACACCTGAACACTGAAGCTTTCTTT. This chain joins TRBV11-3 and TRBJ1-1; D call uncertain. Trimming left V 2 bases short and J 0 bases short, with 4 bases between. The CDR3 consists of 13 residues. The V gene's germline CDR1 is SGHNT and CDR2 YENEEA.

V is TRBV2 and J is TRBJ1-4; the D gene is possibly TRBD1 (5 bases). The V gene's germline CDR1 is SNHLY and CDR2 FYNNEI. The CDR3 covers 14 residues. The germline V and J ends were trimmed by 8 bases and 4 bases, with 14 bases remaining between them. CDR3 sequence: CASAAGDHNEKLFF. DNA of the CDR3: TGTGCCAGCGCTGCGGGGGACCATAATGAAAAACTGTTTTTT.

V is TRBV7-9 and J is TRBJ1-5; D gene unclear. CDR1 is SEHNR, CDR2 FQNEAQ, per germline (reference sequence). The V end was cut by 6 bases, the J end by 3 bases, with 12 bases between. This CDR3 contains 14 residues. CDR3 DNA sequence: TGTGCCAGCAGTATGGACGGATTCAATCAGCCCCAGCATTTT. It specifies CASSMDGFNQPQHF.

The chain recombines TRBV6-6 with TRBJ2-2, with D possibly being TRBD1 (6 bases). The CDR3 extends over 15 amino acids. Germline V CDR1 and CDR2: MNHNY, SVGAGI (reference sequence). V lost 8 bases, J lost 0 bases, and 13 bases lay in between. This CDR3 reads CASFNEGANTGELFF. DNA for the CDR3: TGTGCCAGCTTTAACGAGGGGGCGAACACCGGGGAGCTGTTTTTT.

V usage is TRBV9 and J usage is TRBJ1-4, with D tentatively TRBD1 (6 bases). Trimming stripped 4 bases from V and 6 bases from J, with 19 bases between. The CDR3 is 16 amino acids. CDR1 and CDR2 from the germline V gene are SGDLS and YYNGEE. The CDR3 sequence is CASSPRLRGIDEKLFF. The CDR3 coding sequence is TGTGCCAGCAGCCCGCGACTCAGGGGTATCGATGAAAAACTGTTTTTT.

This chain connects TRBV5-1 to TRBJ2-2, with TRBD1 identical over 7 bases. The CDR3 loop spans 14 amino acids. V shed 5 bases and J 4 bases; nucleotides not matched to a gene: 5. Germline V gene lookup returns CDR1 SGHRS and CDR2 YFSETQ. CDR3 sequence reads: CASRDRSATGELFF. As DNA, the CDR3 is TGCGCCAGCAGGGACAGGTCCGCCACCGGGGAGCTGTTTTTT.